The 27 T cell receptor beta chains below come from one sample, sequenced in a study of T-cell memory formation after mild COVID-19. Via MiXCR, TCRdb re-called the 5' RACE reads, giving one row per CDR3 protein. The sample carries 92,000 or so distinct CDR3 sequences, 10% to 15% recorded once. Material: PBMCs or a T cell subset sorted from them (not recorded which). The origin of the receptors is an adult woman who had mild COVID-19 (a few samples of this study predate the infection). Cell type and time point are not known.

This clonotype came up a few times. V gene TRBV7-9 combines with J gene TRBJ2-7; D is unclear. Deletions cut 3 bases from V and 0 bases from J, with 9 bases between. The germline V gene has CDR1 SEHNR and CDR2 FQNEAQ (reference sequence). The CDR3 has 14 residues. CDR3 DNA sequence: TGTGCCAGCAGCTTCTATGGGGACTCCTACGAGCAGTACTTC. Protein: CASSFYGDSYEQYF. Full variable domain (missing parts from reference TRBV7-9 and TRBJ2-7): DTGVSQNPRHKITKRGQNVTFRCDPISEHNRLYWYRQTLGQGPEFLTYFQNEAQLEKSRLLSDRFSAERPKGSFSTLEIQRTEQGDSAMYLCASSFYGDSYEQYFGPGTRLTVT.

The table lists this clonotype with a few counts. The CDR3 protein is CASSVEGYEQYF. The CDR3 region has the DNA TGTGCCAGCAGCGTAGAGGGCTACGAGCAGTACTTC. The chain uses TRBV9 and TRBJ2-7; D is ambiguous. CDR3 length: 12 residues. Per germline, CDR1 SGDLS and CDR2 YYNGEE. Trimming shortened V by 0 bases and J by 3 bases, and 4 bases separated the two germline ends.

The gene calls are TRBV2 and TRBJ1-2; unclear D gene. V lost 2 bases and J 1 base, leaving 14 bases between the germline ends. Germline V lookup: CDR1 SNHLY, CDR2 FYNNEI. CDR3 length: 16 residues. In DNA form, the CDR3 reads TGTGCCAGCAGTGAATCGGCCGACCGGTTTAACTATGGCTACACCTTC. Its translation is CASSESADRFNYGYTF. The full variable domain, completed using reference TRBV2 and TRBJ1-2, is EPEVTQTPSHQVTQMGQEVILRCVPISNHLYFYWYRQILGQKVEFLVSFYNNEISEKSEIFDDQFSVERPDGSNFTLKIRSTKLEDSAMYFCASSESADRFNYGYTFGSGTRLTVV.

This clonotype was detected many times. The junction departs from germline at one end; a sequencing error may be responsible. The genes are TRBV29-1 and TRBJ2-1, with D perhaps matching TRBD2 (6 bases). There are 13 residues in the CDR3. Per germline, CDR1 SQVTM and CDR2 ANQGSEA. The CDR3 is CSVVRDSDNEQFF. The DNA for the CDR3 is TGCAGCGTCGTCCGGGACTCCGACAATGAGCAGTTCTTC.

The chain recombines TRBV7-9 with TRBJ2-1, with D possibly matching TRBD2 (5 bases). The length of the CDR3 is 17 residues. V was pared by 1 base and J by 4 bases, with 17 bases between. Germline V CDR1 and CDR2: SEHNR, FQNEAQ (reference sequence). In nucleotides, the CDR3 is TGTGCCAGCAGCTTAGAAGTCGTGGAGGAGTTATACAATGAGCAGTTCTTC. Translation gives CASSLEVVEELYNEQFF.

This chain connects TRBV4-1 to TRBJ2-2, with D perhaps TRBD1 (6 bases). The CDR3 extends over 12 amino acids. The V end lost 7 bases, the J end lost 5 bases, and 8 bases lay between the germline ends. CDR1 and CDR2 (germline): MGHRA, YSYEKL. The CDR3 is CASKGETGELFF. In DNA, the CDR3 is TGCGCCAGCAAGGGGGAGACCGGGGAGCTGTTTTTT.

At least ten counts were recorded for this clonotype. The V gene is TRBV7-9, the J gene TRBJ2-5; D is unclear. Germline V gene lookup returns CDR1 SEHNR and CDR2 FQNEAQ (reference sequence). This CDR3 has 12 amino acids. Between the trimmed V and J ends, which lost 2 bases and 5 bases, there was a span of 6 bases. DNA for the CDR3: TGTGCCAGCAGCTTATACCCTGAGACCCAGTACTTC. It yields the protein CASSLYPETQYF.

The rearrangement links TRBV5-1 to TRBJ2-1, with D perhaps matching TRBD1 or TRBD2 (6 bases each). The V end was cut by 6 bases, the J end by 7 bases, with 17 bases between. The CDR3 extends over 14 amino acids. The germline CDR1 and CDR2 sequences are SGHRS and YFSETQ. The CDR3 DNA is TGCGCCAGCACCCAAAGGGTAGGGGGGAATGAGCAGTTCTTC. This codes for CASTQRVGGNEQFF.

The CDR3 sequence: CASRDLSSYEQYF. Written as DNA, the CDR3 is TGTGCCAGCAGGGACCTTAGCTCCTACGAGCAGTACTTC. This chain joins TRBV6-1 and TRBJ2-7, with unresolved D. V gave up 6 bases and J gave up 0 bases, with 9 bases separating them. The CDR3 totals 13 residues. Germline V lookup: CDR1 MNHNS, CDR2 SASEGT.

The chain is built from TRBV30 and TRBJ2-3; 12 bases match TRBD1. This CDR3 contains 16 residues. Germline CDR1 is GTSNPN and CDR2 is SVGIG (reference sequence). The J segment lost 3 bases and the V segment lost 3 bases, leaving 7 bases of the junction unmatched. DNA of the CDR3: TGTGCCTGGAGCCCCGGGACAGGGGGCCTGACAGATACGCAGTATTTT. Encoded protein: CAWSPGTGGLTDTQYF.

Of note for this clonotype: Germline is not matched at one junction end, which may reflect a read error. The chain recombines TRBV20-1 with TRBJ2-3, with a weak D call TRBD2 (5 bases). Germline CDR1 is DFQATT and CDR2 is SNEGSKA (reference sequence). This CDR3 contains 16 residues. As DNA, the CDR3 is TGCAGTGCAAGAGTAGACTACGAATATAACACAGATACGCAGTATTTT. As protein: CSARVDYEYNTDTQYF.

This clonotype was seen more than once but under ten times. V gene TRBV25-1 combines with J gene TRBJ2-7; no reliable D call. Deletions cut 6 bases from V and 0 bases from J, with 12 bases between. The CDR3 length is 14 residues. Germline CDR1 and CDR2: MGHDK and SYGVNS. CDR3 region: CASRGPRSSYEQYF. CDR3 bases: TGTGCCAGCAGGGGTCCGAGAAGCTCCTACGAGCAGTACTTC.

This clonotype was observed a handful of times. The J gene is TRBJ2-7, the V gene TRBV9; the D is unclear. The CDR3 length is 15 residues. Trimming cost V 1 base and J 0 bases, with 11 bases left between them. Per the germline V gene, CDR1 is SGDLS and CDR2 is YYNGEE. For the CDR3, the DNA is TGTGCCAGCAGCGTATCCGCGGACCGCTCCTACGAGCAGTACTTC. Its translation: CASSVSADRSYEQYF. The variable domain in full, with the rest retrieved from reference TRBV9 and TRBJ2-7, is DSGVTQTPKHLITATGQRVTLRCSPRSGDLSVYWYQQSLDQGLQFLIQYYNGEERAKGNILERFSAQQFPDLHSELNLSSLELGDSALYFCASSVSADRSYEQYFGPGTRLTVT.

This clonotype was counted between two and nine times. The J gene is TRBJ1-2, the V gene TRBV27, with D hard to call. The germline gives CDR1 MNHEY, CDR2 SMNVEV (reference sequence). V was pared by 5 bases and J by 0 bases, with 13 bases between. The CDR3 has 15 residues. The CDR3 DNA reads TGTGCCAGCAGTCCCCCTGGTTCCGCTAACTATGGCTACACCTTC. Its protein is CASSPPGSANYGYTF.

This clonotype occurred a few times. The J gene is TRBJ2-7, the V gene TRBV4-3; possible D gene TRBD1, 5 bases. In germline, CDR1 is LGHNA, CDR2 YSLEER. The ends were cut back, 6 bases at V and 5 bases at J, with 20 bases in the middle. This CDR3 comprises 15 residues. CDR3 protein: CASSSTGQGLHEQYF. Written as DNA, the CDR3 is TGCGCCAGCAGTTCAACGGGCCAGGGTCTACACGAGCAGTACTTC.

This clonotype has more than one count but fewer than ten. The chain has TRBV7-3 and TRBJ2-5; a possible D gene is TRBD2 (6 bases). Trimming left V 1 base short and J 0 bases short, with 9 bases between. This CDR3 region has 15 residues. Looked up from germline, CDR1 is SGHTA and CDR2 is FQGTGA. The CDR3 nucleotides read TGTGCCAGCAGCTTAAACGGCGGGGACCAAGAGACCCAGTACTTC. This encodes CASSLNGGDQETQYF. Using reference TRBV7-3 and TRBJ2-5 for the parts outside the CDR3, the full variable domain is GAGVSQTPSNKVTEKGKYVELRCDPISGHTALYWYRQSLGQGPEFLIYFQGTGAADDSGLPNDRFFAVRPEGSVSTLKIQRTERGDSAVYLCASSLNGGDQETQYFGPGTRLLVL.

The chain combines TRBV12-3 or TRBV12-4 with TRBJ2-3; 9 bases fit TRBD2. The CDR3 consists of 15 residues. V lost 5 bases, J lost 2 bases, and 5 bases stayed unmatched. The CDR3 spells CASSPTSGITDTQYF. The CDR3 nucleotides read TGTGCCAGCAGTCCGACTAGCGGAATCACAGATACGCAGTATTTT.

CDR3 nucleotide sequence: TGCGCCAGCAGTGAGAGGGGGCAGGTCAAGCAGTATTTT. This sequence encodes CASSERGQVKQYF. The chain joins TRBV10-2 to TRBJ2-3, with 7 bases that match TRBD1. The CDR3 runs to 13 residues. The germline gives CDR1 WSHSY, CDR2 SAAADI. The V and J ends lost 2 bases and 11 bases, in that order; junction bases with no gene match: 7.

This chain joins TRBV19 and TRBJ2-2; the D gene is possibly TRBD2 (6 bases). Trimming took off 10 bases at V and 3 bases at J, with 15 bases between the two ends. This CDR3 has 14 residues. CDR1 is LNHDA, CDR2 SQIVND, per germline (reference sequence). The CDR3 DNA reads TGTGCCACATTCTCCGGGAGTTACACCGGGGAGCTGTTTTTT. Translating gives CATFSGSYTGELFF.

The chain recombines TRBV5-6 with TRBJ1-2; D gene ambiguous. V lost 0 bases and J lost 3, with 9 bases in between. The CDR3 sequence is 14 residues long. Germline assignment: CDR1 SGHDT and CDR2 YYEEEE. The CDR3 protein is CASSLVGSDYGYTF. CDR3 DNA sequence: TGTGCCAGCAGCTTGGTGGGGAGTGACTATGGCTACACCTTC.

The table lists this clonotype with many counts. J is TRBJ2-5 and V is TRBV28, with D possibly TRBD2 on 6 matching bases. The V and J ends lost 6 bases and 5 bases respectively, with 25 bases between them. The germline V gene encodes CDR1 MDHEN and CDR2 SYDVKM. This CDR3 comprises 17 residues. The CDR3 protein is CASRASRGWVSGETQYF. CDR3 coding DNA: TGTGCCAGCAGGGCCTCCAGAGGTTGGGTGAGCGGGGAGACCCAGTACTTC.

The V call is TRBV7-6, the J call TRBJ2-5; 7 nucleotides match TRBD2. Per the germline V gene, CDR1 is SGHVS and CDR2 is FNYEAQ. There are 15 residues in the CDR3. V trimming: 1 base; J trimming: 4 bases; junction bases outside the gene matches: 6. DNA for the CDR3: TGTGCCAGCAGCTTAGGGCCTAGCGGTCGAGAGACCCAGTACTTC. Translating it yields CASSLGPSGRETQYF.

In its sample, this clonotype was seen a few times. V usage is TRBV6-5 and J usage is TRBJ1-1; D is possibly TRBD1 (5 bases). The V gene's germline CDR1 is MNHEY and CDR2 SVGAGI. Trimming cost V 2 bases and J 3 bases, with 10 bases left between them. The CDR3 sequence is 14 residues long. The CDR3 coding sequence is TGTGCCAGCAGTTACACCACAGGACACACTGAAGCTTTCTTT. It translates to CASSYTTGHTEAFF.

This chain connects TRBV2 to TRBJ1-5, with TRBD1 identical over 7 bases. This CDR3 is 16 amino acids long. Germline CDR1 and CDR2: SNHLY and FYNNEI. V shed 4 bases, J shed 0 bases, and the junction held 6 bases outside the gene matches. The CDR3 DNA reads as TGTGCCAGCAGTGGACAGGGAATTGATAGCAATCAGCCCCAGCATTTT. It codes for CASSGQGIDSNQPQHF.

There are a few counts of this clonotype. V gene TRBV18 combines with J gene TRBJ1-4; tentatively, D is TRBD1 (5 bases). Trimming left V 0 bases short and J 5 bases short, with 10 bases between. This CDR3 has 15 amino acids. Germline CDR1 is KGHSH and CDR2 is LQKENI. The CDR3 DNA follows: TGTGCCAGCTCACCACCTCGGGACGGGAATGAAAAACTGTTTTTT. Amino acid sequence: CASSPPRDGNEKLFF.

The genes are TRBV7-6 and TRBJ1-3; D gene unclear. Germline V gives CDR1 SGHVS, CDR2 FNYEAQ. This CDR3 contains 15 residues. Trimming left V 4 bases short and J 0 bases short, with 10 bases between. The CDR3 loop reads CASSSIPSSGNTIYF. CDR3 nucleotide sequence: TGTGCCAGCAGCTCAATTCCGAGCTCTGGAAACACCATATATTTT.

This clonotype was seen a few times. This chain links TRBV14 with TRBJ2-3, with D possibly matching TRBD1 (6 bases). Trimming stripped 1 base from V and 6 bases from J, with 23 bases between. The germline V gene encodes CDR1 SGHDN and CDR2 FVKESK. This CDR3 is 18 amino acids long. The CDR3 spells CASSQGYRTDPSLDTQYF. The CDR3 coding sequence is TGTGCCAGCAGCCAAGGATACCGGACAGACCCCTCATTGGATACGCAGTATTTT.